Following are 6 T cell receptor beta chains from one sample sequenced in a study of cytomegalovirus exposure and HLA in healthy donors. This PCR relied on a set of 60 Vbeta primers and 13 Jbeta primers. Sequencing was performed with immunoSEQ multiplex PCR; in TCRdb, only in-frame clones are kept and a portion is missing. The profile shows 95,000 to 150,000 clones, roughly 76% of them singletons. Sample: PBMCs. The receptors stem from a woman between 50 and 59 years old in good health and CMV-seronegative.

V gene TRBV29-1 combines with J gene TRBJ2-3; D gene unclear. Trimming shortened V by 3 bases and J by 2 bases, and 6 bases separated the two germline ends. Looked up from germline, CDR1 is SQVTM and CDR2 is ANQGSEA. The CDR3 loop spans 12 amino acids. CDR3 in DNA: TGCAGCGTTGAGTTCCACACAGATACGCAGTATTTT. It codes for CSVEFHTDTQYF.

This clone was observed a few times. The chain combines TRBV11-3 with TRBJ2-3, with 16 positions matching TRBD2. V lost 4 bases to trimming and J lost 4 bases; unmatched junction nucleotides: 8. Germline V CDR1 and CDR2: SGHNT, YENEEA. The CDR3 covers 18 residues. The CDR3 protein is CASSSPGLAGGPADTQYF. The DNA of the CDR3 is TGTGCCAGCAGCTCCCCGGGACTAGCGGGAGGGCCAGCAGATACGCAGTATTTT.

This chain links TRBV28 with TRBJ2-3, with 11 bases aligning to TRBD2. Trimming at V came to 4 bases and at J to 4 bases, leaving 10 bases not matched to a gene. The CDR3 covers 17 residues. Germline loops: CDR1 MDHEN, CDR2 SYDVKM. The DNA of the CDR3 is TGTGCCAGCAGTTCCGGGGTAGCGGGAGGGGAGGCAGATACGCAGTATTTT. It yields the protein CASSSGVAGGEADTQYF.

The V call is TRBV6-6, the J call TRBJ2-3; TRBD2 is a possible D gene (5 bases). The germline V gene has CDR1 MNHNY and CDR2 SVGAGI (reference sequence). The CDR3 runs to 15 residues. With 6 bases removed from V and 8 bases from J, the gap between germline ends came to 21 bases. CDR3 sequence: CASRPVASGLGTQYF. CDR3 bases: TGTGCCAGCAGACCGGTCGCCAGCGGTTTGGGTACGCAGTATTTT.

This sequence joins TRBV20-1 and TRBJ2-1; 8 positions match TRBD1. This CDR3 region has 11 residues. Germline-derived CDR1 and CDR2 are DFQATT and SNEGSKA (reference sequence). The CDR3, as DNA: TGCAGCGGACAGGGATACAATGAGCAGTTCTTC. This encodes CSGQGYNEQFF.

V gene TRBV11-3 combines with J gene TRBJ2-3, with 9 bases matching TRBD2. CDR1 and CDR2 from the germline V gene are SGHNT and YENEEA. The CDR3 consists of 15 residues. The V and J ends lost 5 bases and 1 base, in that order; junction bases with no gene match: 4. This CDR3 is CASSPRTSGTDTQYF. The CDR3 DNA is TGTGCCAGCAGCCCTAGGACTAGCGGCACAGATACGCAGTATTTT.